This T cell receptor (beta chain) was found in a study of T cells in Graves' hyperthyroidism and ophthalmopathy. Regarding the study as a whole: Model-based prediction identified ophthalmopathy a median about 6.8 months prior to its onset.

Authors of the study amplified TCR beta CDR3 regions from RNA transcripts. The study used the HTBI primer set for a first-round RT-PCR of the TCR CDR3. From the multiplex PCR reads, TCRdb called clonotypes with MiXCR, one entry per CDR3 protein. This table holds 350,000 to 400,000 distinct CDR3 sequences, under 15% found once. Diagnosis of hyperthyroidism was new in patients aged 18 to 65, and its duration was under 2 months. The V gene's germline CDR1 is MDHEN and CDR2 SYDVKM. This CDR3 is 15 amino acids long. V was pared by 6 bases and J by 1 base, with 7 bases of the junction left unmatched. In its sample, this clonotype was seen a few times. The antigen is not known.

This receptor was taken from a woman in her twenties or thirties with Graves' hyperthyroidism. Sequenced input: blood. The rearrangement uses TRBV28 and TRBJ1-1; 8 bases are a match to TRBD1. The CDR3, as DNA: TGTGCCAGCAGCCCAGGGACAGGTCCGAACACTGAAGCTTTCTTT. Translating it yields CASSPGTGPNTEAFF.